These T cell receptor beta chains were read from a single sample in a study of OX40 agonist ivuxolimab in advanced cancers. The table came from immunoSEQ multiplex PCR; TCRdb's copy has only in-frame clones and leaves some out. The table has about 50,000 clones, over 85% seen once. This specimen consisted of CD4+ or CD8+ T cells sorted from blood, obtained in a trial of the OX40 agonist ivuxolimab. All receptors derive from an adult with an advanced solid tumor such as melanoma, head and neck, liver or kidney cancer. CDR3s include the opening cysteine and the closing phenylalanine or tryptophan. The order of the fields is D gene, clone size, J gene, V gene, CDR3 DNA, CDR3 protein. The D gene is left open where the match is weak. The size field is filled for only some rows; it gives once, few, many or a size class.

D gene: .; clone size: .; J gene: TRBJ1-1; V gene: TRBV27; CDR3 DNA: TGTGCCAGCATCCCTGGGTCCGGGCCAGGCACTGAAGCTTTCTTT; CDR3 protein: CASIPGSGPGTEAFF
D gene: .; clone size: .; J gene: TRBJ2-1; V gene: TRBV4-3; CDR3 DNA: TGCGCCAGCAGCCAAACTAGCTCCTACAATGAGCAGTTCTTC; CDR3 protein: CASSQTSSYNEQFF
D gene: .; clone size: .; J gene: TRBJ1-2; V gene: TRBV27; CDR3 DNA: TGTGCCAGCAGTCCTATCATCGGGGGGGATGGCGGCTACACCTTC; CDR3 protein: CASSPIIGGDGGYTF
D gene: .; clone size: .; J gene: TRBJ2-1; V gene: TRBV6-5; CDR3 DNA: TGTGCCAGTTCGACAGGTCACTACAATGAGCAGTTCTTC; CDR3 protein: CASSTGHYNEQFF
D gene: .; clone size: .; J gene: TRBJ2-3; V gene: TRBV7-9; CDR3 DNA: TGTGCCAGCAGCTCACCCCAACTAAACACAGATACGCAGTATTTT; CDR3 protein: CASSSPQLNTDTQYF
D gene: TRBD2; clone size: .; J gene: TRBJ2-7; V gene: TRBV30; CDR3 DNA: TGTGCCTGGAGTGTTGGAGCGGGAGGGTACGAGCAGTACTTC; CDR3 protein: CAWSVGAGGYEQYF
D gene: .; clone size: .; J gene: TRBJ1-1; V gene: TRBV30; CDR3 DNA: TGTGCCCGGAGATTTGAGGTAAACACTGAAGCTTTCTTT; CDR3 protein: CARRFEVNTEAFF
D gene: .; clone size: few; J gene: TRBJ2-1; V gene: TRBV4-2; CDR3 DNA: TGTGCCAGCAGCCCCGACCGGGATTCTCAGTTCTTC; CDR3 protein: CASSPDRDSQFF
D gene: TRBD1; clone size: .; J gene: TRBJ2-5; V gene: TRBV14; CDR3 DNA: TGTGCCAGCAGCCCTCCGGGACAGGGAAGGGAGACCCAGTACTTC; CDR3 protein: CASSPPGQGRETQYF
D gene: .; clone size: few; J gene: TRBJ1-4; V gene: TRBV9; CDR3 DNA: TGTGCCAGCAGCGGGACCTCAGGCAATGAAAAACTGTTTTTT; CDR3 protein: CASSGTSGNEKLFF
D gene: .; clone size: .; J gene: TRBJ2-7; V gene: TRBV9; CDR3 DNA: TGTGCCAGCAGCGCCTCCGGGACCCCCTACGAGCAGTACTTC; CDR3 protein: CASSASGTPYEQYF
D gene: TRBD2; clone size: .; J gene: TRBJ2-1; V gene: TRBV6-1; CDR3 DNA: TGTGCCAGCAGTGAGGAGGGACTAGTCTACAATGAGCAGTTCTTC; CDR3 protein: CASSEEGLVYNEQFF
D gene: .; clone size: .; J gene: TRBJ2-3; V gene: TRBV27; CDR3 DNA: TGTGCCAGCAGTATTTTCGAGACCCGCACAGATACGCAGTATTTT; CDR3 protein: CASSIFETRTDTQYF
D gene: .; clone size: .; J gene: TRBJ1-5; V gene: TRBV6-1; CDR3 DNA: TGTGCCAGCAGTGACGGCAATCAGCCCCAGCATTTT; CDR3 protein: CASSDGNQPQHF
D gene: .; clone size: medium-sized; J gene: TRBJ1-2; V gene: TRBV7-8; CDR3 DNA: TGTGCCAGCAGCTTAGGGGCCAGGGTCGTCTATGGCTACACCTTC; CDR3 protein: CASSLGARVVYGYTF
D gene: TRBD2; clone size: .; J gene: TRBJ2-7; V gene: TRBV6-5; CDR3 DNA: TGTGCCAGCAGTTACGGACTAGTGGGGTACGAGCAGTACTTC; CDR3 protein: CASSYGLVGYEQYF
D gene: TRBD1; clone size: .; J gene: TRBJ1-1; V gene: TRBV9; CDR3 DNA: TGTGCCAGCAGTGATTCATTGGACAGGGTAAAAACTGAAGCTTTCTTT; CDR3 protein: CASSDSLDRVKTEAFF
D gene: .; clone size: .; J gene: TRBJ2-7; V gene: TRBV15; CDR3 DNA: TGTGCCACCAGTACCAGCCGGACAGAAAACTACGAGCAGTACTTC; CDR3 protein: CATSTSRTENYEQYF
D gene: .; clone size: .; J gene: TRBJ2-3; V gene: TRBV9; CDR3 DNA: TGTGCCAGCAGAGGGTATACGCAGTATTTT; CDR3 protein: CASRGYTQYF
D gene: .; clone size: .; J gene: TRBJ2-7; V gene: TRBV25-1; CDR3 DNA: TGTGCCAGCAGTGACGACCTGTACGAGCAGTACTTC; CDR3 protein: CASSDDLYEQYF
D gene: .; clone size: .; J gene: TRBJ2-1; V gene: TRBV16; CDR3 DNA: TGTGCCAGCAGCCCTTCTTATAGTACAGGAAGTACGCAGAGCTCCTACAATGAGCAGTTCTTC; CDR3 protein: CASSPSYSTGSTQSSYNEQFF
D gene: TRBD2; clone size: .; J gene: TRBJ2-7; V gene: TRBV6-6; CDR3 DNA: TGTGCCAGCAGCAAACTAGCGGGGTCCTACGAGCAGTACTTC; CDR3 protein: CASSKLAGSYEQYF
D gene: .; clone size: .; J gene: TRBJ1-2; V gene: TRBV7-9; CDR3 DNA: TGTGCCAGCAGCCGAATTCTCCAGGGTCTGGGCTACACCTTC; CDR3 protein: CASSRILQGLGYTF
D gene: .; clone size: .; J gene: TRBJ1-4; V gene: TRBV5-8; CDR3 DNA: TGTGCCAGCAGCTTTGGGGGAAGTTTTGAAAAACTGTTTTTT; CDR3 protein: CASSFGGSFEKLFF
D gene: .; clone size: .; J gene: TRBJ2-7; V gene: TRBV2; CDR3 DNA: TGTGCCAGCACCATTACGAGGGAGCAGTACTTC; CDR3 protein: CASTITREQYF
D gene: TRBD2; clone size: .; J gene: TRBJ2-7; V gene: TRBV5-4; CDR3 DNA: TGTGCCAGCAGCTTACTAGCGGACTCCTACGAGCAGTACTTC; CDR3 protein: CASSLLADSYEQYF
D gene: TRBD1; clone size: .; J gene: TRBJ2-5; V gene: TRBV6-5; CDR3 DNA: TGTGCCAGCAGTAAACCAAGGGACAGCCAAGAGACCCAGTACTTC; CDR3 protein: CASSKPRDSQETQYF
D gene: .; clone size: once; J gene: TRBJ1-1; V gene: TRBV7-9; CDR3 DNA: TGTGCCAGCAGCCCCGGACAGCTCACTGAAGCTTTCTTT; CDR3 protein: CASSPGQLTEAFF
D gene: TRBD2; clone size: once; J gene: TRBJ2-7; V gene: TRBV11-3; CDR3 DNA: TGTGCCAGCAGTTTAGAGGCTAGCGGGAGGGGAAGCTCCTACGAGCAGTACTTC; CDR3 protein: CASSLEASGRGSSYEQYF
D gene: .; clone size: .; J gene: TRBJ2-7; V gene: TRBV6-5; CDR3 DNA: TGTGCCAGCAGTTACTCGACCAGGGCCTACTACGAGCAGTACTTC; CDR3 protein: CASSYSTRAYYEQYF
D gene: TRBD2; clone size: .; J gene: TRBJ2-1; V gene: TRBV10-2; CDR3 DNA: TGCGCCAGCAGTGGGACCCCGGGACTAGCGCCCTTAGAGCAGTTCTTC; CDR3 protein: CASSGTPGLAPLEQFF
D gene: .; clone size: .; J gene: TRBJ2-7; V gene: TRBV4-1; CDR3 DNA: TGCGCCAGCAGCCAAGGGGGTTCGGGGGCAGAGCAGTACTTC; CDR3 protein: CASSQGGSGAEQYF
D gene: .; clone size: .; J gene: TRBJ1-5; V gene: TRBV5-4; CDR3 DNA: TGTGCCAGCAGCTTGTGGGGCTCGACCCAGCATTTT; CDR3 protein: CASSLWGSTQHF
D gene: TRBD2; clone size: .; J gene: TRBJ2-1; V gene: TRBV9; CDR3 DNA: TGTGCCAGCAGCGACGAAGCGGGAGGGGTGAACGATGAGCAGTTCTTC; CDR3 protein: CASSDEAGGVNDEQFF
D gene: .; clone size: .; J gene: TRBJ1-1; V gene: TRBV4-3; CDR3 DNA: TGCGCCAGCAGCCTGGGGGCACAAGCTTTCTTT; CDR3 protein: CASSLGAQAFF
D gene: .; clone size: .; J gene: TRBJ1-5; V gene: TRBV21-1; CDR3 DNA: TGTGCCAGCAGCAAAGTCGTTAAGGCAGGGAATCAGCCCCAGCATTTT; CDR3 protein: CASSKVVKAGNQPQHF
D gene: TRBD2; clone size: .; J gene: TRBJ2-5; V gene: TRBV7-2; CDR3 DNA: TGTGCCAGCATCCCCTCGGGGCTAGCGGGAGTTGAGACCCAGTACTTC; CDR3 protein: CASIPSGLAGVETQYF
D gene: .; clone size: .; J gene: TRBJ2-7; V gene: TRBV14; CDR3 DNA: TGTGCCAGCAGCCCCTCCGGGACAAGTTCCTACGAGCAGTACTTC; CDR3 protein: CASSPSGTSSYEQYF
D gene: TRBD1; clone size: .; J gene: TRBJ2-1; V gene: TRBV28; CDR3 DNA: TGTGCCAGCAGTCCCCCCCAGGACAGGTACAATGAGCAGTTCTTC; CDR3 protein: CASSPPQDRYNEQFF
D gene: TRBD2; clone size: .; J gene: TRBJ2-3; V gene: TRBV27; CDR3 DNA: TGTGCCAGCAGTTATCTAGCGGGAGGGCCTGTCGATACGCAGTATTTT; CDR3 protein: CASSYLAGGPVDTQYF
D gene: .; clone size: .; J gene: TRBJ2-7; V gene: TRBV9; CDR3 DNA: TGTGCCAGCAGCAAGGGGACGTCCTACGAGCAGTACTTC; CDR3 protein: CASSKGTSYEQYF
D gene: .; clone size: .; J gene: TRBJ2-6; V gene: TRBV28; CDR3 DNA: TGTGCTGCAGGGGCCGGGGCCAACGTCCTGACTTTC; CDR3 protein: CAAGAGANVLTF
D gene: TRBD1; clone size: .; J gene: TRBJ2-3; V gene: TRBV28; CDR3 DNA: TGTGCCAGCAGTCTAGTCGGGACAGCGAGCACAGATACGCAGTATTTT; CDR3 protein: CASSLVGTASTDTQYF
D gene: .; clone size: few; J gene: TRBJ1-4; V gene: TRBV19; CDR3 DNA: TGTGCCAGTAGTCCCCCCCCCGGGGGAAAACTGTTTTTT; CDR3 protein: CASSPPPGGKLFF
D gene: .; clone size: .; J gene: TRBJ2-5; V gene: TRBV28; CDR3 DNA: TGTGCCAGCAGCCTCACCGCGCAGGGTAGGGGGTCGGCCCAGTACTTC; CDR3 protein: CASSLTAQGRGSAQYF
D gene: .; clone size: .; J gene: TRBJ2-7; V gene: TRBV10-1; CDR3 DNA: TGCGCCCACAGCAAGACAGATCCCTACGAGCAGTACTTC; CDR3 protein: CAHSKTDPYEQYF
D gene: .; clone size: .; J gene: TRBJ2-7; V gene: TRBV6-5; CDR3 DNA: TGTGCCAGCAGTTACTCGCGGGGTGGCGAGCAGTACTTC; CDR3 protein: CASSYSRGGEQYF
D gene: TRBD1; clone size: .; J gene: TRBJ2-1; V gene: TRBV11-2; CDR3 DNA: TGTGCCAGCAGCTTAGAGGGACAGGAATCCTGGGAGCAGTTCTTC; CDR3 protein: CASSLEGQESWEQFF
D gene: TRBD1; clone size: .; J gene: TRBJ2-7; V gene: TRBV5-6; CDR3 DNA: TGTGCCAGCAGCTTGGCCCCCGGACAGGGCTACGAGCAGTACTTC; CDR3 protein: CASSLAPGQGYEQYF
D gene: TRBD2; clone size: .; J gene: TRBJ2-7; V gene: TRBV18; CDR3 DNA: TGTGCCAGCTCACCACCCAAAATCGGGGAGGGGACGAGCGAGCAGTACTTC; CDR3 protein: CASSPPKIGEGTSEQYF
D gene: .; clone size: .; J gene: TRBJ2-7; V gene: TRBV27; CDR3 DNA: TGTGCCAGCAGTTTATATAACTACAGGAGCTCCTACGAGCAGTACTTC; CDR3 protein: CASSLYNYRSSYEQYF
D gene: .; clone size: .; J gene: TRBJ2-4; V gene: TRBV7-9; CDR3 DNA: TGTGCCAGCAGCTTAAATCCGGAGGTCCCAACGAAAAACATTCAGTACTTC; CDR3 protein: CASSLNPEVPTKNIQYF
D gene: TRBD2; clone size: once; J gene: TRBJ2-1; V gene: TRBV19; CDR3 DNA: TGTGCCAGTAGTAACCAAGGGACTAGCGGGGACAATGAGCAGTTCTTC; CDR3 protein: CASSNQGTSGDNEQFF
D gene: .; clone size: .; J gene: TRBJ2-5; V gene: TRBV19; CDR3 DNA: TGTGCCAGTAGTATGAACAGGAGCCACGAGACCCAGTACTTC; CDR3 protein: CASSMNRSHETQYF
D gene: TRBD2; clone size: .; J gene: TRBJ2-7; V gene: TRBV29-1; CDR3 DNA: TGCAGCGTTGAAGATGGGCTAGCGGGAGACTACGAGCAGTACTTC; CDR3 protein: CSVEDGLAGDYEQYF
D gene: TRBD1; clone size: .; J gene: TRBJ1-1; V gene: TRBV19; CDR3 DNA: TGTGCCAGTAGTATAGACGCCGGGACAGCGAACACTGAAGCTTTCTTT; CDR3 protein: CASSIDAGTANTEAFF
D gene: TRBD2; clone size: .; J gene: TRBJ2-7; V gene: TRBV29-1; CDR3 DNA: TGCAGCTTCTGGGACTACTCCTACGAGCAGTACTTC; CDR3 protein: CSFWDYSYEQYF